The 3 T cell receptor beta chains below come from one sample, sequenced in a study of T cell responses to AZD1222 COVID-19 vaccine. TCRdb's table, derived via immunoSEQ multiplex PCR, lists solely in-frame clones and lacks some. The sample records 150,000 to 200,000 clones, roughly 94% being singletons. Sequences were derived from peripheral blood, sampled on day 0 of AZD1222 vaccination. Source of these receptors: an adult in good health.

This clone was picked up one time. The chain links TRBV6-5 to TRBJ1-5; 7 nucleotides align to TRBD1. Germline V gives CDR1 MNHEY, CDR2 SVGAGI. The CDR3 loop spans 14 amino acids. The V gene end was trimmed by 6 bases and the J gene end by 5 bases; junction bases not matched to a gene: 7. The CDR3 loop is CASSLGQRYQPQHF. The CDR3 DNA sequence: TGTGCCAGCAGCTTGGGACAGAGATATCAGCCCCAGCATTTT.

The chain couples TRBV7-9 to TRBJ2-1, with D perhaps assigned TRBD1 or TRBD2 (5 bases each). This CDR3 has 15 amino acids. Germline loops: CDR1 SEHNR, CDR2 FQNEAQ (reference sequence). Trimming stripped 2 bases from V and 5 bases from J, with 13 bases between. CDR3 protein: CASSLYFGTHNEQFF. In DNA, the CDR3 is TGTGCCAGCAGCTTATACTTCGGGACGCACAATGAGCAGTTCTTC. Full variable domain (rest looked up from reference TRBV7-9 and TRBJ2-1): DTGVSQNPRHKITKRGQNVTFRCDPISEHNRLYWYRQTLGQGPEFLTYFQNEAQLEKSRLLSDRFSAERPKGSFSTLEIQRTEQGDSAMYLCASSLYFGTHNEQFFGPGTRLTVL.

V and J are TRBV21-1 and TRBJ2-2; the table names TRBD1, a call not compared with the DNA. TRBV21-1 constitutes a pseudogene. This CDR3 region has 15 residues. The CDR3 bases are TGTGCCAGCAGGGCAGGGGGCGGGCCCACCGGGGAGCTGTTTTTT. This translates into CASRAGGGPTGELFF.